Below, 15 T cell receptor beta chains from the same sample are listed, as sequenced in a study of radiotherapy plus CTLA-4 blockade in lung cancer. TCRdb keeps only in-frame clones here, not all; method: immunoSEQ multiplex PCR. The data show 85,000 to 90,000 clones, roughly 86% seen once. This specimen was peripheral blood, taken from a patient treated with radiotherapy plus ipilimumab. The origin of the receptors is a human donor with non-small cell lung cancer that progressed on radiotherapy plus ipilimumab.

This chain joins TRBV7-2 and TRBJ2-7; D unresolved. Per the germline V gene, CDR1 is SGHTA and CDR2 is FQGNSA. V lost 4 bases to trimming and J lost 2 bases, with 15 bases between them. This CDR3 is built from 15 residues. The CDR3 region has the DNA TGTGCCAGCAGCTCAATTTTCGGGTCAACCTACGAGCAGTACTTC. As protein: CASSSIFGSTYEQYF.

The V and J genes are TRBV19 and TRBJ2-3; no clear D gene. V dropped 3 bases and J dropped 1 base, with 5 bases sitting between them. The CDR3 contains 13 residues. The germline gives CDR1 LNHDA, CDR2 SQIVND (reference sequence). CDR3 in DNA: TGTGCCAGTAGTATCCCGGGCACAGATACGCAGTATTTT. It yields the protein CASSIPGTDTQYF.

In DNA form, the CDR3 reads TGTGCCAGCAGCACCGGGACAACCAATCACTATGGCTACACCTTC. This sequence encodes CASSTGTTNHYGYTF. The rearrangement uses TRBV9 and TRBJ1-2; tentative D call: TRBD1 (6 bases). Trimming stripped 4 bases from V and 3 bases from J, with 16 bases between. Germline lookup yields CDR1 SGDLS and CDR2 YYNGEE. The CDR3 length is 15 residues.

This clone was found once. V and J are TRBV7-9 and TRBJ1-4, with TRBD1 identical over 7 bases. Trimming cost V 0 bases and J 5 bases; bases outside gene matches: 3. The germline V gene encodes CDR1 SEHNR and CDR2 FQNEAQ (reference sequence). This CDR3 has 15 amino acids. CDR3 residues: CASSLAGTENEKLFF. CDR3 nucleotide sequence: TGTGCCAGCAGCTTAGCCGGGACAGAGAATGAAAAACTGTTTTTT.

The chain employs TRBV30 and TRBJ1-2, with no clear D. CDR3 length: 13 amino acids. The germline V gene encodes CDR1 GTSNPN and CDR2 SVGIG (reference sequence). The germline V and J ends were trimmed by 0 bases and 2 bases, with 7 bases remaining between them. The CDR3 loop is CAWSVNKNYGYTF. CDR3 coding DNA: TGTGCCTGGAGTGTAAATAAGAACTATGGCTACACCTTC. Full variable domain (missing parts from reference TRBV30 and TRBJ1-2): SQTIHQWPATLVQPVGSPLSLECTVEGTSNPNLYWYRQAAGRGLQLLFYSVGIGQISSEVPQNLSASRPQDRQFILSSKKLLLSDSGFYLCAWSVNKNYGYTFGSGTRLTVV.

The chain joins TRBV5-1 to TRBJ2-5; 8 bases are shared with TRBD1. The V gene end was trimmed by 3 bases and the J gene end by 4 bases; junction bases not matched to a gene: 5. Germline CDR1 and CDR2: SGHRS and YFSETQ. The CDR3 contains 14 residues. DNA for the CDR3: TGCGCCAGCAGCTCACAGGGGGTCCGAGAGACCCAGTACTTC. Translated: CASSSQGVRETQYF.

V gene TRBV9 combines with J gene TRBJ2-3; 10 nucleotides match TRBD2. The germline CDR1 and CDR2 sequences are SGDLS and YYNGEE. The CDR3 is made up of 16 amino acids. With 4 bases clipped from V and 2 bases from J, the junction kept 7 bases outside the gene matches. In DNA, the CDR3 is TGTGCCAGCAGCTTCTCTAGCGGGGGAATCACAGATACGCAGTATTTT. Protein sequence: CASSFSSGGITDTQYF.

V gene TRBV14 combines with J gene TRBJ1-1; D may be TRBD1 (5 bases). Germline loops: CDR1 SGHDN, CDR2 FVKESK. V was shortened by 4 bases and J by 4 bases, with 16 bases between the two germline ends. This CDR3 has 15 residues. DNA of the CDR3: TGTGCCAGCAGCCCCAGGGTGGGGGGAACCACTGAAGCTTTCTTT. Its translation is CASSPRVGGTTEAFF.

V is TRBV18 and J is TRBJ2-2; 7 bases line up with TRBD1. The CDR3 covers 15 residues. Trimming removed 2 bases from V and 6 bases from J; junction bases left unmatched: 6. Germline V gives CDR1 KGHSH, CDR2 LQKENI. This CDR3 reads CASSPRQGDAGELFF. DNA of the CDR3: TGTGCCAGCTCACCAAGACAGGGAGACGCCGGGGAGCTGTTTTTT.

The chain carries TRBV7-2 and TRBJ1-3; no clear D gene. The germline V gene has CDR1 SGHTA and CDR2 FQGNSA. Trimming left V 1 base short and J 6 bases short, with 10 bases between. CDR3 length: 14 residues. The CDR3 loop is CASSLVGSQNTIYF. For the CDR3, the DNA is TGTGCCAGCAGCTTAGTTGGCAGCCAAAACACCATATATTTT.

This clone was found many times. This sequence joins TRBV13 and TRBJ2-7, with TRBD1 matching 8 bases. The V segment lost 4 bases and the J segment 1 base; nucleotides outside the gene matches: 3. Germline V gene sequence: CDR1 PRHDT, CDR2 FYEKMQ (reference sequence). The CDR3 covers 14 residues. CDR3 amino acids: CASSSRGPSYEQYF. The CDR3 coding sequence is TGTGCCAGCAGCTCCAGGGGGCCATCCTACGAGCAGTACTTC.

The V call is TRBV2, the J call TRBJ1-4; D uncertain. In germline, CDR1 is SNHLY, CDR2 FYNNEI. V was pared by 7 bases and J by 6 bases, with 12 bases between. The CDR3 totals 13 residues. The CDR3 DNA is TGTGCCAGCACCCCTCGGACCGATGAAAAACTGTTTTTT. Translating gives CASTPRTDEKLFF.

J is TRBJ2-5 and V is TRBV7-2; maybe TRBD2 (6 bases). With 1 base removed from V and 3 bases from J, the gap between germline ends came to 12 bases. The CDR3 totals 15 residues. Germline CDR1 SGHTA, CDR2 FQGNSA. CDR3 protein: CASSLVGSREETQYF. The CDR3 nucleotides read TGTGCCAGCAGCTTAGTCGGGAGTCGGGAAGAGACCCAGTACTTC.

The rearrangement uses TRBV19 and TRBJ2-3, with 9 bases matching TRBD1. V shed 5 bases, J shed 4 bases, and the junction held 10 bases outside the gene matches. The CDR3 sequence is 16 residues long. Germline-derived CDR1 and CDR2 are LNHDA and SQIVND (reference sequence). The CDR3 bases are TGTGCCAGTAGTTCACGGGACAGGGCATCTCCAGATACGCAGTATTTT. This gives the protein CASSSRDRASPDTQYF.

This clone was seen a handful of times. CDR3 region: CASRQSDALSYQPQHF. The CDR3 DNA is TGTGCCAGCAGACAATCGGACGCTTTATCCTATCAGCCCCAGCATTTT. This chain joins TRBV28 and TRBJ1-5, with D unclear. The germline V gene encodes CDR1 MDHEN and CDR2 SYDVKM. Trimming left V 6 bases short and J 5 bases short, with 20 bases between. The CDR3 consists of 16 residues.